The T cell receptor beta chain under discussion was sequenced for a study of CXCR3-negative and CXCR3-positive naive CD8 T cells. The authors made the TRB cDNA libraries by 5' RACE using UMI labels. TCRdb reanalyzed the 5' RACE reads, giving one entry per CDR3 protein sequence and no DNA. Its table lists around 140,000 distinct CDR3 sequences. To note about this clonotype: Its antigen is undetermined.

Broader study findings: Because surface CD5 did not distinguish the naive subsets, TCR strength was inferred from TRB CDR3 properties. Higher TRB CDR3 hydrophobicity marked CXCR3-positive naive cells relative to CXCR3-negative naive cells.

The sample was naive CXCR3+ CD8+ T cells from blood. Subset described: CD45RO-CCR7+CD27+CD95- naive CD8+ T cells expressing CXCR3 (TNR3+). This receptor was taken from a human donor in good health. Some clones in this sample may be carry-over from other donors' samples.

The CDR3 loop reads CASSFSSGRFYEQYF. The chain carries TRBV28 and TRBJ2-7; the D call from TCRdb, TRBD2, cannot be confirmed without DNA. Germline V gene data show CDR1 as MDHEN and CDR2 as SYDVKM. The CDR3 totals 15 residues.